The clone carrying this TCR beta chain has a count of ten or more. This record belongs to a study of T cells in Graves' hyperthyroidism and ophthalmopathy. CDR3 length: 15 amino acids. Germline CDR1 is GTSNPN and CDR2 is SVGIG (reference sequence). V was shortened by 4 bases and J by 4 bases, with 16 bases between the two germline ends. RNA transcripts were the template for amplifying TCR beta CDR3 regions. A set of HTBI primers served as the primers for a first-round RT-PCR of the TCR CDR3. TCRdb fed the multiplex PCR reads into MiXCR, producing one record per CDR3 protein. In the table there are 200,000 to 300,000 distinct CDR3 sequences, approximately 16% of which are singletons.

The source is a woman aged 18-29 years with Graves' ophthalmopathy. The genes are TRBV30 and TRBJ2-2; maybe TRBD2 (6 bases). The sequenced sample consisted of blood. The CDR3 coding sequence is TGTGCCTGGACCCTAGTGGGAGGCGTCACCGGGGAGCTGTTTTTT. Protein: CAWTLVGGVTGELFF.